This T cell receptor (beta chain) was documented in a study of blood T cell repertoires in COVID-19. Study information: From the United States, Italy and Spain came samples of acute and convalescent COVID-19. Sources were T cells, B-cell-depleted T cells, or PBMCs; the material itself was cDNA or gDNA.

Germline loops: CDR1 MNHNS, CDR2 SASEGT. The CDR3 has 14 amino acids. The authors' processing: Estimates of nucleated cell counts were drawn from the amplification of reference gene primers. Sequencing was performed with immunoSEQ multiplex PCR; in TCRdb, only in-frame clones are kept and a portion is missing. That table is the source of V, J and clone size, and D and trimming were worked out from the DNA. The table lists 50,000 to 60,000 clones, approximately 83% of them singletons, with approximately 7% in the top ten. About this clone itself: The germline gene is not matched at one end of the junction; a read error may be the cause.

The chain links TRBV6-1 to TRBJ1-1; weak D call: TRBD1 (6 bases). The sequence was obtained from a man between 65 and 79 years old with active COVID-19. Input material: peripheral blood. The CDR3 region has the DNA TGTGCCAGCAGAGAAGGGGGGGGGTACACTGAAGCTTTCTTT. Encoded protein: CASREGGGYTEAFF.